This T cell receptor (beta chain) is from a study of shared clonotypes between healthy human individuals. This CDR3 spans 13 amino acids. CDR1 MNHNS and CDR2 SASEGT come from the germline V gene. Here immunoSEQ multiplex PCR was the method, and the copy in TCRdb shows in-frame clones only, minus some. The table records about 1 million clones, approximately 72% of them present only once. The chain has TRBV6-1 and TRBJ2-3, with 9 nucleotides matching TRBD1. The receptor was derived from a man aged 18-30 years in good health. Sequenced: memory CD4+ T cells sorted from blood. Subset given: CD45RA-negative fraction. CDR3 bases: TGTGTAAGCTGGGGACAGGGTACAGATACGCAGTATTTT. It encodes CVSWGQGTDTQYF.